The clone carrying this T cell receptor (beta chain) occurred a few times. Its antigen is as yet unknown. The CDR3 totals 15 residues. CDR1 and CDR2 (germline): MNHEY, SMNVEV (reference sequence). V shed 3 bases and J shed 1 base, with 12 bases lying between them. Template switching added a universal primer site; cDNA carried unique molecular identifiers. TCRdb redid the calling of the 5' RACE reads with MiXCR, one entry per CDR3 protein. The sample lists roughly 770,000 distinct CDR3 sequences, 18% occurring once. The data were taken from a study of identical twins. Findings and limits, study-wide: Models came in too low on out-of-frame TCR alpha sharing in monozygotic twins.

This same sample was also taken into another study, of T cells expressing NK-cell markers. That paper adds: Repertoire data for TCR beta were derived from sorted T cells (CD3+CD56+NKG2C+, CD3+CD56+NKG2C- and CD3+CD56-NKG2C+). HCMV serostatus: seven of eight sequenced donors positive, one negative.

The rearrangement uses TRBV27 and TRBJ2-5, with D perhaps matching TRBD1 (6 bases). Sequencing was carried out using PBMCs. This clonotype was obtained from a woman aged 18-35 years in good health. CDR3 sequence: CASSFSPTGQETQYF. CDR3 in DNA: TGTGCCAGCAGTTTTTCACCGACAGGCCAAGAGACCCAGTACTTC.